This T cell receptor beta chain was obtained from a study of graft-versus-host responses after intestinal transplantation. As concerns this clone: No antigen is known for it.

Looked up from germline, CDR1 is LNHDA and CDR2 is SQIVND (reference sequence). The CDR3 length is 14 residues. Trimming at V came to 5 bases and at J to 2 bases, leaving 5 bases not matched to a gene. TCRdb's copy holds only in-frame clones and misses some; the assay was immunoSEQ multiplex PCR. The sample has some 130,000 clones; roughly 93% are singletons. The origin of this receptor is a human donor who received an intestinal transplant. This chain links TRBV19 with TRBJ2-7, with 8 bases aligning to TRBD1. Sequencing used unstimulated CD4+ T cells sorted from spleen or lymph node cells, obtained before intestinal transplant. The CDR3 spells CASSRTGSTYEQYF. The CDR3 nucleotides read TGTGCCAGTAGTCGGACAGGGTCCACCTACGAGCAGTACTTC.